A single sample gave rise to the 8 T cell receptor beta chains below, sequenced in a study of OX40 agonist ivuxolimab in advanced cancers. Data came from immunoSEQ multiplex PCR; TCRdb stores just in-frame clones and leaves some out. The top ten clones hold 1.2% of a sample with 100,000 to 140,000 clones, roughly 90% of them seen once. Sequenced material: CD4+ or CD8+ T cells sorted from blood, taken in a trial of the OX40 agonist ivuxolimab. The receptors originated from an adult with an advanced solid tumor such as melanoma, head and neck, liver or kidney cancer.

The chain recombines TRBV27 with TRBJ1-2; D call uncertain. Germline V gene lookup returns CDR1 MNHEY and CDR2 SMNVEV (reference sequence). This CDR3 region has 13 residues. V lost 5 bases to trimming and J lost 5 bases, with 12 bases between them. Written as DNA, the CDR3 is TGTGCCAGCAGTGGGAGTCTCGGGTATGGCTACACCTTC. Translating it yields CASSGSLGYGYTF.

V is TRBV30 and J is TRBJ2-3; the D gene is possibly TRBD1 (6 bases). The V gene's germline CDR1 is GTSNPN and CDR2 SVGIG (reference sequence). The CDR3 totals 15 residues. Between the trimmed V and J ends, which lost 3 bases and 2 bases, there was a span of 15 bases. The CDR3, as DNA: TGTGCCTGGAGGGGGGCCTATCTCTACACAGATACGCAGTATTTT. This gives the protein CAWRGAYLYTDTQYF.

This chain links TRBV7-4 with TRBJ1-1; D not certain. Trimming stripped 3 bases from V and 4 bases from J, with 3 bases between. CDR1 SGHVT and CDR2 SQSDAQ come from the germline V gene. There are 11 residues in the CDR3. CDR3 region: CASSLLTEAFF. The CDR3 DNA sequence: TGTGCCAGCAGCTTGCTCACTGAAGCTTTCTTT.

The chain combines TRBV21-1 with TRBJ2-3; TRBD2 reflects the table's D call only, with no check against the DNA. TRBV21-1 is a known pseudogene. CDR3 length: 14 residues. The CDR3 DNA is TGTGCCAGCAGCAAAAATAGCGGGAGATATACGCAGTATTTT. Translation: CASSKNSGRYTQYF.

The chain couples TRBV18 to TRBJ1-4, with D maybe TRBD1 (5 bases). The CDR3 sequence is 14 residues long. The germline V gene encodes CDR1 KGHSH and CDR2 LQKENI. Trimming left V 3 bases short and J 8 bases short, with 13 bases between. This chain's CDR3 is CASSPGTEDEKLFF. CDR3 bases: TGTGCCAGCTCACCCGGGACGGAGGACGAAAAACTGTTTTTT.

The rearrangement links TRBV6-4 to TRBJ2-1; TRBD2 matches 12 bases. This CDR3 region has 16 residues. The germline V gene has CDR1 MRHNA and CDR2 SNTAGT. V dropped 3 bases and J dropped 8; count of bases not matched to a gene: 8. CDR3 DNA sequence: TGTGCCAGCAGTGAGGTTAGACTAGCGGGAGCGGATGAGCAGTTCTTC. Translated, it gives CASSEVRLAGADEQFF.

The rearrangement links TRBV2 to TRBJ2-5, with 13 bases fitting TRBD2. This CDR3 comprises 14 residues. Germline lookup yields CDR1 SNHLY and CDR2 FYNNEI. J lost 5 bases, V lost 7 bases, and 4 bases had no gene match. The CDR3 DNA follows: TGTGCCAGCAAACTAGCGGGAGGGTTCGAGACCCAGTACTTC. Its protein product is CASKLAGGFETQYF.

The CDR3 sequence is CASSTGTGDEQYF. The CDR3, as DNA: TGTGCCAGCAGCACCGGGACAGGGGACGAGCAGTACTTC. The chain is built from TRBV5-4 and TRBJ2-7; TRBD1 agrees at 10 bases. The CDR3 loop spans 13 amino acids. The J segment lost 5 bases and the V segment lost 4 bases, leaving 3 bases of the junction unmatched. Looked up from germline, CDR1 is SGHNT and CDR2 is YYREEE (reference sequence).